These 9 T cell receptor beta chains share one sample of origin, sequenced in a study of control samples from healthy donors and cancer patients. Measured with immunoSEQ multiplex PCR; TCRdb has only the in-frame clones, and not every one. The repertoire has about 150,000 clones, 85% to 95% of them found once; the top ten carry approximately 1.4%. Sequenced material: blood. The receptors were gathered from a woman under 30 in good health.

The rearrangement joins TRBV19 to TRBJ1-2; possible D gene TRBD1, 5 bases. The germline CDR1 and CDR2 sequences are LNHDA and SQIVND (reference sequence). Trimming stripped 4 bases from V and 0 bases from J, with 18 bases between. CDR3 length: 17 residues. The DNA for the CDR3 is TGTGCCAGTAGTAGCCTGGGGCAGATAAAAACTAACTATGGCTACACCTTC. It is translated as CASSSLGQIKTNYGYTF.

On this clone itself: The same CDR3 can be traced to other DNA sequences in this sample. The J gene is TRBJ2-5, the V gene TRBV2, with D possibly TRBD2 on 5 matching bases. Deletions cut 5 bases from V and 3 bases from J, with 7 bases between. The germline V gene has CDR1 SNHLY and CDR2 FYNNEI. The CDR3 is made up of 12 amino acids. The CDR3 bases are TGTGCCAGCAGTCTGACTAAAGAGACCCAGTACTTC. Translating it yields CASSLTKETQYF.

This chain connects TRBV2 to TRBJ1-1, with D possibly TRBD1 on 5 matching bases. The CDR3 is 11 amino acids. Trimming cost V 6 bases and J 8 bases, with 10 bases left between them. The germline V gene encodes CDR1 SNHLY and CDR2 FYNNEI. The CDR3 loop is CASSNRQEAFF. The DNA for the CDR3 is TGTGCCAGCAGCAACAGGCAAGAAGCTTTCTTT. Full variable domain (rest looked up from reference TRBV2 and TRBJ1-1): EPEVTQTPSHQVTQMGQEVILRCVPISNHLYFYWYRQILGQKVEFLVSFYNNEISEKSEIFDDQFSVERPDGSNFTLKIRSTKLEDSAMYFCASSNRQEAFFGQGTRLTVV.

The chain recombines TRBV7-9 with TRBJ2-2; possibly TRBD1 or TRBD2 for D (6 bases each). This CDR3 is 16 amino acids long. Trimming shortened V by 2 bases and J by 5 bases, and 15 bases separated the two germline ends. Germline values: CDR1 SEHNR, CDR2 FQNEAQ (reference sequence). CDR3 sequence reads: CASSLLVGGKTGELFF. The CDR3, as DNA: TGTGCCAGCAGCTTATTGGTGGGGGGCAAGACCGGGGAGCTGTTTTTT.

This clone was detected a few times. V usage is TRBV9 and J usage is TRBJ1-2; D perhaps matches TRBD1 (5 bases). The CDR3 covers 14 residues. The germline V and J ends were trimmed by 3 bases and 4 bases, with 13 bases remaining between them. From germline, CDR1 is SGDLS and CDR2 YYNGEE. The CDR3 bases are TGTGCCAGCAGCGATTACACCGGGGCCTATGGCTACACCTTC. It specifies CASSDYTGAYGYTF.

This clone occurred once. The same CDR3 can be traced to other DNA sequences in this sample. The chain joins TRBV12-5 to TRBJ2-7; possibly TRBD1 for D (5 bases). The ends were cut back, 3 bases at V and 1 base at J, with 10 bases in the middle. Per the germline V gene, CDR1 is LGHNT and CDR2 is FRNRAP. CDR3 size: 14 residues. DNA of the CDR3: TGTGCTAGTGGTTTAGGTACAGGTTCCTACGAGCAGTACTTC. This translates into CASGLGTGSYEQYF.

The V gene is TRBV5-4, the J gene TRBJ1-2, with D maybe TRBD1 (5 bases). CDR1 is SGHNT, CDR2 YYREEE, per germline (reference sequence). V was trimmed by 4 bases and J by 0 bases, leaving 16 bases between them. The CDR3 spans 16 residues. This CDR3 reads CASSGRRDGANYGYTF. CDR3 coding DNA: TGTGCCAGCAGCGGACGGCGGGACGGAGCTAACTATGGCTACACCTTC.

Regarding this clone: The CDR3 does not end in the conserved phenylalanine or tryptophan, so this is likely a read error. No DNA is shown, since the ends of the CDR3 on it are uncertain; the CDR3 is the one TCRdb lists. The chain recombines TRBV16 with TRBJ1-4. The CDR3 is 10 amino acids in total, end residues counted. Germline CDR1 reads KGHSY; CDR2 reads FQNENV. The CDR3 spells CASSPKREAG.

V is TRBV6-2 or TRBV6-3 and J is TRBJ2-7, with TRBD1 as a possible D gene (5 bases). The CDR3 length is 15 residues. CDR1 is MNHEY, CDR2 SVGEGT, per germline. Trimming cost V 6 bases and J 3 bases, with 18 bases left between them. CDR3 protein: CASRYRNGASYEQYF. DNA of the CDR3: TGTGCCAGCAGGTACCGGAATGGGGCCAGCTACGAGCAGTACTTC.